A single sample gave rise to the 19 T cell receptor beta chains below, sequenced in a study of T cells in women clearing cervical HPV infection listed by TCRdb under 2018. Library generation was performed with the immunoSEQ multiplex PCR assay. As stored in TCRdb, this immuneACCESS dataset retains in-frame rearrangements with V and J assigned. A fraction of the clones does not appear; measured against another copy, unresolved V genes explain less than half of the discrepancy, and the remainder lacks a known reason. The sample table gives about 45,000 clones. Of the sample, around 1.3% is held by the ten largest clones. Source material: blood buffy coat. Receptors originate from a woman aged 18-69 years with a cervical HPV16 infection that either progressed to CIN3+ or cleared (not recorded which).

Worth noting for this clone: Read sequence stops 3 residues before the CDR3 end, and the germline J gene provides the missing end. The chain combines TRBV20-1 with TRBJ2-3, with 15 positions matching TRBD2. Germline CDR1 DFQATT, CDR2 SNEGSKA (reference sequence). This CDR3 is built from 15 residues. The junction had 2 bases not matched to a gene; V was cut back by 3 bases and J by 4 bases. The CDR3 region is CSARGLAGGPDTQYF. Incomplete CDR3 DNA: TGCAGTGCTAGGGGACTAGCGGGAGGCCCAGATACG.

As for this clone: The sequenced fragment ends 3 residues before the CDR3 boundary, so the rest is inferred from the germline J gene. This chain connects TRBV18 to TRBJ1-2; D is possibly TRBD1 (5 bases). V dropped 3 bases and J dropped 2 bases, with 10 bases sitting between them. This CDR3 contains 14 residues. CDR1 and CDR2 from the germline V gene are KGHSH and LQKENI. CDR3 loop: CASSPRQGNYGYTF. CDR3 DNA (partial): TGTGCCAGCTCACCCAGGCAGGGAAACTATGGC.

About this clone: The read ends 3 residues before the CDR3 terminus; that terminus is restored from the germline J gene. This chain joins TRBV5-1 and TRBJ1-5; D possibly corresponds to TRBD1 (6 bases). Germline-derived CDR1 and CDR2 are SGHRS and YFSETQ. The CDR3 runs to 15 residues. The V and J ends lost 5 bases and 0 bases respectively, with 12 bases between them. CDR3 DNA (partial): TGCGCCAGCAGTACAGGGCCATATAGCAATCAGCCC. This encodes CASSTGPYSNQP. The CDR3 in its entirety is CASSTGPYSNQPQHF.

Points on this clone: Coverage ceases 3 residues before the CDR3 finishes, and the germline J gene fills in the end. The chain joins TRBV7-2 to TRBJ2-7; no clear D gene. The ends were cut back, 1 base at V and 0 bases at J, with 7 bases in the middle. The germline V gene has CDR1 SGHTA and CDR2 FQGNSA. This CDR3 is built from 14 residues. CDR3 in amino acids: CASSLGAGSYEQYF. CDR3 DNA (partial): TGTGCCAGCAGCTTAGGAGCCGGCTCCTACGAG.

To note about this clone: Read coverage stops 3 residues before the CDR3 terminus; the germline J gene supplies the remainder. V and J are TRBV7-2 and TRBJ2-3, with a tentative D call TRBD1 (6 bases). The V end was cut by 0 bases, the J end by 0 bases, with 7 bases between. Germline V gives CDR1 SGHTA, CDR2 FQGNSA. This CDR3 has 15 amino acids. The sequenced part of the CDR3 DNA is TGTGCCAGCAGCTTAGCTGACAGGAGCACAGATACG. As protein: CASSLADRSTDT. The entire CDR3 is CASSLADRSTDTQYF. Based on the CDR3 plus reference TRBV7-2 and TRBJ2-3, the full variable domain is GAGVSQSPSNKVTEKGKDVELRCDPISGHTALYWYRQSLGQGLEFLIYFQGNSAPDKSGLPSDRFSAERTGGSVSTLTIQRTQQEDSAVYLCASSLADRSTDTQYFGPGTRLTVL.

As regards this clone: One end of the junction fails to match germline, which may point to a read error. The CDR3 sequence is CASSTSGGTETQYF. The part of the CDR3 DNA that was read is TGCGCCAGCAGCACATCGGGGGGAACAGAGACG. V gene TRBV5-1 combines with J gene TRBJ2-3; 7 bases are shared with TRBD2. The read halts 3 residues ahead of the CDR3 end, with the missing end drawn from the germline J gene. This CDR3 contains 14 residues. The V gene's germline CDR1 is SGHRS and CDR2 YFSETQ. Supplemented by reference TRBV5-1 and TRBJ2-3, the full variable domain reads KAGVTQTPRYLIKTRGQQVTLSCSPISGHRSVSWYQQTPGQGLQFLFEYFSETQRNKGNFPGRFSGRQFSNSRSEMNVSTLELGDSALYLCASSTSGGTETQYFGPGTRLTVL.

Notes on this clone: Read coverage stops 3 residues before the CDR3 terminus; the germline J gene supplies the remainder. The chain links TRBV19 to TRBJ1-1; a possible D gene is TRBD1 (5 bases). CDR3 length: 13 residues. V dropped 1 base and J dropped 5 bases, with 8 bases sitting between them. Per germline, CDR1 LNHDA and CDR2 SQIVND (reference sequence). The covered CDR3 bases are TGTGCCAGTAGTATAGCCAGGGAGACTGAA. Translating gives CASSIARETE. In full, the CDR3 is CASSIARETEAFF.

As to this clone: Read sequence stops 3 residues before the CDR3 end, and the germline J gene provides the missing end. This rearrangement joins TRBV19 to TRBJ1-5; the D gene is possibly TRBD1 (5 bases). V was cut by 7 bases and J by 6 bases, with 10 bases left in between. Germline CDR1 LNHDA, CDR2 SQIVND (reference sequence). CDR3 length: 12 residues. CDR3: CASTQGGQPQHF. The sequenced CDR3 bases are TGTGCCAGTACCCAGGGTGGTCAGCCC.

Note on this clone: Sequencing ends 3 residues short of the CDR3 end; the germline J gene provides the rest. The chain uses TRBV7-3 and TRBJ1-1; tentative D call: TRBD1 (6 bases). The V end lost 5 bases, the J end lost 2 bases, and 9 bases lay between the germline ends. Germline CDR1 is SGHTA and CDR2 is FQGTGA. This CDR3 has 13 amino acids. CDR3 bases read: TGTGCCAGCAGCGGGGGCCTTAACACTGAA. Translation gives CASSGGLNTE. The entire CDR3 sequence reads CASSGGLNTEAFF. The full variable domain, its missing parts supplied by reference TRBV7-3 and TRBJ1-1, is GAGVSQTPSNKVTEKGKYVELRCDPISGHTALYWYRQSLGQGPEFLIYFQGTGAADDSGLPNDRFFAVRPEGSVSTLKIQRTERGDSAVYLCASSGGLNTEAFFGQGTRLTVV.

Note on this clone: The sequenced fragment ends 3 residues before the CDR3 boundary, so the rest is inferred from the germline J gene. The genes are TRBV19 and TRBJ2-2; D might be TRBD1 (6 bases). With 3 bases removed from V and 4 bases from J, the gap between germline ends came to 12 bases. The CDR3 is 15 residues long. Per germline, CDR1 LNHDA and CDR2 SQIVND (reference sequence). CDR3 region: CASSISGQPTGELFF. The part of the CDR3 DNA that was read is TGTGCCAGTAGTATCTCCGGACAGCCCACCGGGGAG.

The CDR3 reads CASGVAGVNTGELFF. The part of the CDR3 DNA that was read is TGTGCCAGCGGGGTAGCGGGGGTAAACACCGGGGAG. The V gene is TRBV19, the J gene TRBJ2-2; 9 nucleotides agree with TRBD2. The sequence runs out 3 residues before the end of the CDR3; the remainder is reconstructed from the germline J gene. V was pared by 9 bases and J by 2 bases, with 7 bases of the junction left unmatched. CDR3 length: 15 residues. Germline V gene data show CDR1 as LNHDA and CDR2 as SQIVND (reference sequence).

The CDR3 spells CASSSPRQGADTQYF. Partial CDR3 DNA: TGTGCCAGCAGCTCGCCCAGACAGGGCGCAGATACG. The chain combines TRBV7-2 with TRBJ2-3; 7 nucleotides line up with TRBD1. The read gets to within 3 residues of the CDR3 end, and the germline J gene fills in the rest. The junction had 8 bases not matched to a gene; V was cut back by 4 bases and J by 4 bases. The CDR3 is 15 residues long. CDR1 is SGHTA and CDR2 is FQGNSA in the germline V gene.

As for this clone: The junction shows a germline mismatch at one end, possibly a read error. The sample holds other DNA sequences that translate to the same CDR3. The CDR3 DNA, read in part, is TGTGCCAGCAGCGCGGACAGGGACTATGGA. Translated: CASSADRDYG. The entire CDR3 protein reads CASSADRDYGYTF. The V call is TRBV11-2, the J call TRBJ1-2, with 8 bases fitting TRBD1. Coverage ceases 3 residues before the CDR3 finishes, and the germline J gene fills in the end. The CDR3 has 13 amino acids. Germline assignment: CDR1 SGHAT and CDR2 FQNNGV. Complete variable domain (other parts from reference TRBV11-2 and TRBJ1-2): EAGVAQSPRYKIIEKRQSVAFWCNPISGHATLYWYQQILGQGPKLLIQFQNNGVVDDSQLPKDRFSAERLKGVDSTLKIQPAKLEDSAVYLCASSADRDYGYTFGSGTRLTVV.

In the case of this clone: Read sequence stops 3 residues before the CDR3 end, and the germline J gene provides the missing end. This sample also contains other DNA sequences that code for the same CDR3. The rearrangement links TRBV30 to TRBJ1-3, with 11 positions matching TRBD1. The V gene end was trimmed by 8 bases and the J gene end by 0 bases; junction bases not matched to a gene: 15. The CDR3 totals 18 residues. Germline lookup yields CDR1 GTSNPN and CDR2 SVGIG (reference sequence). The sequenced part of the CDR3 DNA is TGTGCCCTCTCACGGGACAGGGGGAATGGACGCTCTGGAAACACC. Translation: CALSRDRGNGRSGNT. The full CDR3 protein is CALSRDRGNGRSGNTIYF.

Note on this clone: The CDR3 end lies 3 residues beyond the end of the read and is filled in from the germline J gene. This chain uses TRBV2 with TRBJ2-5; the match to TRBD1 covers 8 bases. CDR1 and CDR2 from the germline V gene are SNHLY and FYNNEI. The CDR3 covers 15 residues. CDR3 in amino acids: CASSEGRGRGRTQYF. The part of the CDR3 DNA that was read is TGTGCCAGCAGTGAAGGTCGAGGCAGGGGGCGAACC.

Regarding this clone: The CDR3 end falls 3 residues outside the read, so it is completed with the germline J gene. The chain has TRBV29-1 and TRBJ2-2; D is possibly TRBD2 (5 bases). Germline V gene data show CDR1 as SQVTM and CDR2 as ANQGSEA. V gave up 8 bases and J gave up 9 bases, with 19 bases separating them. The CDR3 runs to 13 residues. CDR3 protein: CSFGSPVGRELFF. The CDR3 bases that were read are TGCAGCTTTGGGAGTCCGGTGGGCCGGGAG.

For this clone: The read terminates 3 residues ahead of where the CDR3 ends, so the germline J gene completes it. The chain recombines TRBV30 with TRBJ2-7; D ambiguous. Germline assignment: CDR1 GTSNPN and CDR2 SVGIG (reference sequence). This CDR3 spans 12 amino acids. V lost 6 bases to trimming and J lost 3 bases, with 12 bases between them. CDR3 DNA, as far as it was read: TGTGCCTGCCTGAACATTATCTACGAG. Its protein product is CACLNIIYE. The whole CDR3 reads CACLNIIYEQYF.

Points on this clone: The sequenced fragment ends 3 residues before the CDR3 boundary, so the rest is inferred from the germline J gene. The V call is TRBV6-2 or TRBV6-3, the J call TRBJ1-5; 9 nucleotides match TRBD1. J was trimmed by 6 bases and V by 6 bases; bases with no gene match: 6. The CDR3 loop spans 14 amino acids. Germline assignment: CDR1 MNHEY and CDR2 SVGEGT. The CDR3 loop is CASSPGQGSQPQHF. The sequenced part of the CDR3 DNA is TGTGCCAGCAGCCCCGGACAGGGGAGTCAGCCC.

About this clone: The missing CDR3 end, 3 residues past where the read stops, is filled in from the germline J gene. The V and J genes are TRBV18 and TRBJ1-1; D is unresolved. The CDR3 is 14 residues long. Germline V gene lookup returns CDR1 KGHSH and CDR2 LQKENI. Trimming took off 5 bases at V and 0 bases at J, with 10 bases between the two ends. The CDR3 region is CASSSDMLNTEAFF. The DNA read from the CDR3 is TGTGCCAGCTCATCTGACATGTTGAACACTGAA.